A selection of T cell receptor beta chains follows, all from one sample in a study of OX40 agonist ivuxolimab in advanced cancers. Sequenced by immunoSEQ multiplex PCR; TCRdb stores in-frame clones only, minus some. The sample has more than 50,000 clones, approximately 93% seen once. The input for sequencing was CD4+ or CD8+ T cells sorted from blood, taken in a trial of the OX40 agonist ivuxolimab. These receptors were collected from an adult with an advanced solid tumor such as melanoma, head and neck, liver or kidney cancer. Both conserved end residues are part of each CDR3. Fields, in order: clone size, D gene, V gene, J gene, CDR3 DNA, CDR3 protein. A D gene is named only where the DNA matches it firmly. Not every row has a clone size; where given, it reads once, few, many or a size class.

>NA|TRBD1|TRBV27|TRBJ1-5
TGTGCCAGCAGTACCCTGGACAGGGGGGATCAGCCCCAGCATTTT
CASSTLDRGDQPQHF
>NA|TRBD1|TRBV7-9|TRBJ1-1
TGTGCCAGCAGCTTAGAAGCCGGGACAGGGAAAACTGAAGCTTTCTTT
CASSLEAGTGKTEAFF
>NA|NA|TRBV9|TRBJ2-1
TGTGCCAGCAGCGTAGGAATTTGGGACACCTACAATGAGCAGTTCTTC
CASSVGIWDTYNEQFF
>once|TRBD2|TRBV4-1|TRBJ2-3
TGCGCCAGCAGCCGGGCGGGAGCTGGGGCAGATACGCAGTATTTT
CASSRAGAGADTQYF
>NA|NA|TRBV10-3|TRBJ1-5
TGTGCCATCAGTGAATGGAGAGGGGGAAATCAGCCCCAGCATTTT
CAISEWRGGNQPQHF
>once|TRBD1|TRBV2|TRBJ1-4
TGTGCCAGCGGCCGGGACAGGGGTGATGAAAAACTGTTTTTT
CASGRDRGDEKLFF
>NA|NA|TRBV6-1|TRBJ1-2
TGTGCCAGCAGCCGAGGGGCCCCTAACTATGGCTACACCTTC
CASSRGAPNYGYTF
>NA|TRBD1|TRBV7-6|TRBJ1-6
TGTGCCAGCAGCTTAGAGGCAGGGGGATCCTCCTATAATTCACCCCTCCACTTT
CASSLEAGGSSYNSPLHF
>NA|NA|TRBV5-1|TRBJ2-5
TGCGCCAGCAGGCCAGCAGTGGGGACCCAGTACTTC
CASRPAVGTQYF
>NA|NA|TRBV10-3|TRBJ1-2
TGTGCCATCAGTGAGCGGCAGGGTGCCTATGGCTACACCTTC
CAISERQGAYGYTF
>NA|NA|TRBV5-1|TRBJ2-1
TGCGCCAGCAGCTTGTCATTGAGGGGCTACAATGAGCAGTTCTTC
CASSLSLRGYNEQFF
>once|TRBD2|TRBV5-1|TRBJ2-1
TGCGCCAGCAGCTCTAGCGCGGGGGGGGAGCAGTTCTTC
CASSSSAGGEQFF
>NA|NA|TRBV10-3|TRBJ2-1
TGTGCCTCACGGACAGCCGGCCCCTACAATGAGCAGTTCTTC
CASRTAGPYNEQFF
>NA|NA|TRBV2|TRBJ1-2
TGTGCCAGCAGTGAATACCGGCTGGGACGGAATAACTATGGCTACACCTTC
CASSEYRLGRNNYGYTF
>NA|NA|TRBV15|TRBJ2-2
TGTGCCACCAGCAGAAGAGGTCGGCAGAAGTTTACCGGGGAGCTGTTTTTT
CATSRRGRQKFTGELFF
>NA|NA|TRBV5-6|TRBJ1-6
TGTGCCAGCAGCGCAGGGGAGAATACGCGCCTCCACTTT
CASSAGENTRLHF
>once|NA|TRBV6-6|TRBJ2-2
TGTGCCAGCTTGGCGGGAAAGCTGTTTTTT
CASLAGKLFF
>NA|NA|TRBV6-1|TRBJ1-1
TGTGCCAGCAGTTATCGAGAGATCACTGAAGCTTTCTTT
CASSYREITEAFF
>NA|NA|TRBV19|TRBJ2-3
TGTGCCAGTACGGTATCCGGGGGCGGAAGCACAGATACGCAGTATTTT
CASTVSGGGSTDTQYF
>NA|TRBD2|TRBV7-8|TRBJ2-2
TGTGCCAGCAGCAATCTAGCGGGGGGAAGCCTTACCGGGGAGCTGTTTTTT
CASSNLAGGSLTGELFF
>NA|NA|TRBV7-6|TRBJ2-5
TGTGCCAGCAGCTTATATCAGGGGCAAGAGACCCAGTACTTC
CASSLYQGQETQYF
>NA|NA|TRBV2|TRBJ2-1
TGTGCCAGCAGTGCCCCTCAGGCGGGGCAGTTCTTC
CASSAPQAGQFF
>NA|TRBD1|TRBV7-7|TRBJ2-1
TGTGCTAGCAGCCAGACAGGGAACAATGAGCAGTTCTTC
CASSQTGNNEQFF
>NA|NA|TRBV25-1|TRBJ1-4
TGTGCCAGCAGTGCACCAGGGTTACGTGGACTGTTTTTT
CASSAPGLRGLFF
>NA|NA|TRBV10-1|TRBJ2-2
TGCGCCAGCAGTGAAAGGGGCACCGGGGAGCTGTTTTTT
CASSERGTGELFF
>NA|TRBD1|TRBV6-1|TRBJ2-7
TGTGCCAGCAGCTGGACAGGTTACGAGCAGTACTTC
CASSWTGYEQYF
>NA|TRBD1|TRBV4-1|TRBJ2-7
TGCGCCAGCAGCCAAGCTCAGGACAGGTCTCTCTACGAGCAGTACTTC
CASSQAQDRSLYEQYF
>NA|NA|TRBV29-1|TRBJ1-2
TGCAGCGTTGACGGGAGGGCAGCACATGGCTACACCTTC
CSVDGRAAHGYTF
>NA|NA|TRBV5-1|TRBJ2-3
TGCGCCAGCAGCTTGGCGGGAGAAACAGATACGCAGTATTTT
CASSLAGETDTQYF
>once|NA|TRBV28|TRBJ2-7
TGTGCCAGCTTCCAGGGGGGGGCCTACGAGCAGTACTTC
CASFQGGAYEQYF
>NA|NA|TRBV5-4|TRBJ1-2
TGTGCCAGCAGCTCCCGGGCCACCTATGGCTACACCTTC
CASSSRATYGYTF
>NA|NA|TRBV29-1|TRBJ1-1
TGCAGCGTTGAAGAGTGGGGGAATCAAGCTTTCTTT
CSVEEWGNQAFF
>NA|NA|TRBV2|TRBJ1-2
TGTGCCAGCAGTCCGAGCAGGGAAAGAGGCGGCTACACCTTC
CASSPSRERGGYTF
>once|TRBD1|TRBV28|TRBJ2-5
TGTGCCAGCAGTCGGTGGACAGGGACAATGGGGACCCAGTACTTC
CASSRWTGTMGTQYF
>NA|NA|TRBV27|TRBJ2-3
TGTGCCAGCAGTTTGAGGCGGAGCACAGATACGCAGTATTTT
CASSLRRSTDTQYF
>NA|TRBD1|TRBV5-7|TRBJ1-1
TGTGCCAGCAGCATACGTACAGGGGTATTGACTGAAGCTTTCTTT
CASSIRTGVLTEAFF
>NA|TRBD1|TRBV4-2|TRBJ2-7
TGTGCCAGCAGCGACAGGGTATCCTACGAGCAGTACTTC
CASSDRVSYEQYF
>NA|NA|TRBV27|TRBJ2-4
TGTGCCAGCAGTTTTTCAATTACGGAGAGGAACATTCAGTACTTC
CASSFSITERNIQYF
>NA|NA|TRBV11-2|TRBJ1-4
TGTGCCAGCAGCTTAGTTCGGGGGGAAAAACTGTTTTTT
CASSLVRGEKLFF
>NA|NA|TRBV5-4|TRBJ2-5
TGTGCCAGCAGCTCCCCAGAGGGGGAGACCCAGTACTTC
CASSSPEGETQYF
>NA|TRBD1|TRBV4-1|TRBJ2-6
TGCGCCAGCAGCCATCCGCCCCCGGGACAGGGGAGCTCTGGGGCCAACGTCCTGACTTTC
CASSHPPPGQGSSGANVLTF
>NA|NA|TRBV18|TRBJ2-1
TGTGCCAGCTCACCTGGACCAACAGAAAATGAGCAGTTCTTC
CASSPGPTENEQFF
>NA|NA|TRBV21-1|TRBJ2-7
TGTGCCAGCAGTCCTCCGGGACTAGCGTACTACGAGCAGTACTTC
CASSPPGLAYYEQYF
>NA|NA|TRBV6-1|TRBJ2-4
TGTGCCAGCAGTGAAGGAGGTACCAAAAACATTCAGTACTTC
CASSEGGTKNIQYF
>NA|NA|TRBV28|TRBJ1-3
TGTGCCAGCAGCCCCGGTCCCTCTGGAAACACCATATATTTT
CASSPGPSGNTIYF
>NA|NA|TRBV5-1|TRBJ2-3
TGCGCCAGCAGCCCGCCCGGGGCAGATACGCAGTATTTT
CASSPPGADTQYF
>NA|NA|TRBV10-3|TRBJ2-2
TGTGCCATCAGTCCCGGCGGGGGCGGTAGCACCGGGGAGCTGTTTTTT
CAISPGGGGSTGELFF
>NA|NA|TRBV9|TRBJ1-1
TGTGCCAGCAGCCGATTGAACACTGAAGCTTTCTTT
CASSRLNTEAFF
>NA|NA|TRBV7-9|TRBJ2-5
TGTGCCAGCAGCTTAGCCACCGGACCTTACACACAAGAGACCCAGTACTTC
CASSLATGPYTQETQYF
>NA|NA|TRBV7-3|TRBJ2-2
TGTGCCAGCAGCTTTTTCACCGGGGAGCTGTTTTTT
CASSFFTGELFF
>NA|NA|TRBV18|TRBJ1-2
TGTGCCAGCTCAGCGGACGGGTCTGGGTATGGCTACACCTTC
CASSADGSGYGYTF